This TCR beta chain was sequenced for a study of cytomegalovirus exposure and HLA in healthy donors. Regarding the study as a whole: After further analysis at a later stage, around 17,000 TCR beta sequences were associated with HLA alleles at 0.05 false discovery rate. Sequencing likely generated an artifact that appeared as a cluster of highly shared sequence variants. Prior analysis indicated that the majority of TCR beta V segments exhibited productivity approximately 87% or approximately 30% of the time.

This CDR3 is 15 amino acids long. CDR1 and CDR2 (germline): SGHNT, YENEEA. V was shortened by 5 bases and J by 2 bases, with 12 bases between the two germline ends. Donors consisted of healthy bone marrow donors. The PCR had 60 Vbeta and 13 Jbeta primers. The method was immunoSEQ multiplex PCR; TCRdb's version includes in-frame clones alone and lacks a portion of them. The table lists roughly 110,000 clones. About this clone itself: Its matching antigen is unknown.

This receptor was taken from a young man in good health and CMV-seronegative. This chain links TRBV11-3 with TRBJ2-2, with D possibly being TRBD2 (6 bases). Sequenced sample: PBMCs. CDR3 residues: CASSLSGVNTGELFF. The CDR3 nucleotides read TGTGCCAGCAGCCTCTCGGGGGTTAACACCGGGGAGCTGTTTTTT.